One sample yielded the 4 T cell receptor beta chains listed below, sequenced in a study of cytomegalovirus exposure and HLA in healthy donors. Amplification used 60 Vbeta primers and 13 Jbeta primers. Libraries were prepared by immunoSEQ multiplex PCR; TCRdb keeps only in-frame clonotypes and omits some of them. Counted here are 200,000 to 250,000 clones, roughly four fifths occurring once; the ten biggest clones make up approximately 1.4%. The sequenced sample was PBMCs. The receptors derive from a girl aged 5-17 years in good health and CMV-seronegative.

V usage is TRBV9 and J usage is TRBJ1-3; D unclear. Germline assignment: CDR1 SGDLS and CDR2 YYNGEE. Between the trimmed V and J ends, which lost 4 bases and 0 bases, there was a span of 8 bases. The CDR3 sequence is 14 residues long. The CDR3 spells CASSPESSGNTIYF. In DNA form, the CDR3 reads TGTGCCAGCAGCCCGGAGAGCTCTGGAAACACCATATATTTT.

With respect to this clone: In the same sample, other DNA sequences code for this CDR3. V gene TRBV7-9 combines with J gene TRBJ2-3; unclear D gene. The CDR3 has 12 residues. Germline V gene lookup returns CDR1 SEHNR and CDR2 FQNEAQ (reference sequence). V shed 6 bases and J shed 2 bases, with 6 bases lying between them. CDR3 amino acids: CASSFYTDTQYF. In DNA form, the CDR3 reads TGTGCCAGCAGTTTCTACACAGATACGCAGTATTTT.

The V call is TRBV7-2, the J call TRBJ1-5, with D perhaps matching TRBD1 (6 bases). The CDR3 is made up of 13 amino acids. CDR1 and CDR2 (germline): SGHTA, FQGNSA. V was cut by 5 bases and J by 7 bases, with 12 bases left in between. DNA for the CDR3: TGTGCCAGCAGCACGATCGACAGGCAGCCCCAGCATTTT. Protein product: CASSTIDRQPQHF.

In nucleotides, the CDR3 is TGTGCCAGCACCTCACAGCAAGCAGGGGGCGACTATGGCTACACCTTC. Encoded protein: CASTSQQAGGDYGYTF. The V call is TRBV7-9, the J call TRBJ1-2, with 8 bases fitting TRBD1. Germline lookup yields CDR1 SEHNR and CDR2 FQNEAQ (reference sequence). This CDR3 is built from 16 residues. Trimming took 7 bases from V and 3 from J; bases not matched to a gene: 13. The full variable domain, its missing parts supplied by reference TRBV7-9 and TRBJ1-2, is DTGVSQNPRHKITKRGQNVTFRCDPISEHNRLYWYRQTLGQGPEFLTYFQNEAQLEKSRLLSDRFSAERPKGSFSTLEIQRTEQGDSAMYLCASTSQQAGGDYGYTFGSGTRLTVV.